A single T cell receptor (beta chain) is shown here with its context. This CDR3 comprises 17 residues. The V end was cut by 6 bases, the J end by 6 bases, with 26 bases between. The germline gives CDR1 LNHNV, CDR2 YYDKDF (reference sequence). These data belong to a study of blood T cell repertoires in COVID-19. About the study: Samples came from the United States, Italy and Spain, spanning acute and convalescent COVID-19.

In the original processing: Amplification of reference gene primers was used by the study to estimate nucleated cell counts. The table came from immunoSEQ multiplex PCR; TCRdb's copy has only in-frame clones and leaves some out. That table furnishes V, J and clone size, whereas the DNA furnished D and trimming. The table has approximately 77,000 clones, more than 80% seen once. The TCR comes from a woman aged 55-70 years with acute or convalescent COVID-19. The rearrangement uses TRBV15 and TRBJ1-2, with D perhaps TRBD1 (5 bases). Input material: peripheral blood. For the CDR3, the DNA is TGTGCCACCAGTGTAGAGGGGCGGGACGGTGCCTGGAATGGCTACACCTTC. Its protein product is CATSVEGRDGAWNGYTF. The full variable domain, in which reference TRBV15 and TRBJ1-2 provide the parts outside the CDR3, is DAMVIQNPRYQVTQFGKPVTLSCSQTLNHNVMYWYQQKSSQAPKLLFHYYDKDFNNEADTPDNFQSRRPNTSFCFLDIRSPGLGDTAMYLCATSVEGRDGAWNGYTFGSGTRLTVV.